This TCR beta chain is drawn from a study of monozygotic twins with cystic fibrosis. Study information: Around 3 micrograms of fragmented DNA underwent about 16 PCR cycles for library preparation.

Findings and caveats of the study: Clonality was generally low (median about 0.0095), higher in the most severe patients. Nucleotide-identical clonotype sharing was significantly higher within monozygotic CF twin pairs than between unrelated CF individuals. In 13 of 16 pairs, V gene usage was closest to the co-twin's.

Comment on this clone: What it binds is not known.

Trimming cost V 3 bases and J 4 bases; bases outside gene matches: 4. Germline-derived CDR1 and CDR2 are MGHDK and SYGVNS. CDR3 length: 15 residues. Produced via immunoSEQ multiplex PCR; TCRdb's table is partial and in-frame only. The repertoire holds about 30,000 clones, 90% seen once, with about 0.54% in the top ten. Material for sequencing was blood. The chain couples TRBV25-1 to TRBJ1-3; 9 bases match TRBD1. This sequence was found in a girl aged 2 to 9 with cystic fibrosis. In DNA form, the CDR3 reads TGTGCCAGCAGTGAGGGACAGGGAGCGGGAAACACCATATATTTT. As protein: CASSEGQGAGNTIYF.